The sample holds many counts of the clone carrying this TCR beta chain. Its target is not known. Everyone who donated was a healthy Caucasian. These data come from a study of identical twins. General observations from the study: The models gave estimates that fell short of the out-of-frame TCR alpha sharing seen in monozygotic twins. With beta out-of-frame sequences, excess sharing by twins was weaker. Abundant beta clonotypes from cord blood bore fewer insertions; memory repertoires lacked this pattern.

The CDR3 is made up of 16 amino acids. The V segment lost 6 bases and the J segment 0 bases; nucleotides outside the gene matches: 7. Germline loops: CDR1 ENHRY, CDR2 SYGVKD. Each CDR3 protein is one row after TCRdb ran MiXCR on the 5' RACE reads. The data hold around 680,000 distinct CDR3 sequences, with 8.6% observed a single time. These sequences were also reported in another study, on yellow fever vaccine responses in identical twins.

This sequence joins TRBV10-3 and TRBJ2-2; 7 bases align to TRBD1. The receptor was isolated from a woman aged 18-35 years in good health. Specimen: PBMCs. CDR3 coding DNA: TGTGCCATCAGACGCGGACAGGACACGAACACCGGGGAGCTGTTTTTT. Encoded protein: CAIRRGQDTNTGELFF.